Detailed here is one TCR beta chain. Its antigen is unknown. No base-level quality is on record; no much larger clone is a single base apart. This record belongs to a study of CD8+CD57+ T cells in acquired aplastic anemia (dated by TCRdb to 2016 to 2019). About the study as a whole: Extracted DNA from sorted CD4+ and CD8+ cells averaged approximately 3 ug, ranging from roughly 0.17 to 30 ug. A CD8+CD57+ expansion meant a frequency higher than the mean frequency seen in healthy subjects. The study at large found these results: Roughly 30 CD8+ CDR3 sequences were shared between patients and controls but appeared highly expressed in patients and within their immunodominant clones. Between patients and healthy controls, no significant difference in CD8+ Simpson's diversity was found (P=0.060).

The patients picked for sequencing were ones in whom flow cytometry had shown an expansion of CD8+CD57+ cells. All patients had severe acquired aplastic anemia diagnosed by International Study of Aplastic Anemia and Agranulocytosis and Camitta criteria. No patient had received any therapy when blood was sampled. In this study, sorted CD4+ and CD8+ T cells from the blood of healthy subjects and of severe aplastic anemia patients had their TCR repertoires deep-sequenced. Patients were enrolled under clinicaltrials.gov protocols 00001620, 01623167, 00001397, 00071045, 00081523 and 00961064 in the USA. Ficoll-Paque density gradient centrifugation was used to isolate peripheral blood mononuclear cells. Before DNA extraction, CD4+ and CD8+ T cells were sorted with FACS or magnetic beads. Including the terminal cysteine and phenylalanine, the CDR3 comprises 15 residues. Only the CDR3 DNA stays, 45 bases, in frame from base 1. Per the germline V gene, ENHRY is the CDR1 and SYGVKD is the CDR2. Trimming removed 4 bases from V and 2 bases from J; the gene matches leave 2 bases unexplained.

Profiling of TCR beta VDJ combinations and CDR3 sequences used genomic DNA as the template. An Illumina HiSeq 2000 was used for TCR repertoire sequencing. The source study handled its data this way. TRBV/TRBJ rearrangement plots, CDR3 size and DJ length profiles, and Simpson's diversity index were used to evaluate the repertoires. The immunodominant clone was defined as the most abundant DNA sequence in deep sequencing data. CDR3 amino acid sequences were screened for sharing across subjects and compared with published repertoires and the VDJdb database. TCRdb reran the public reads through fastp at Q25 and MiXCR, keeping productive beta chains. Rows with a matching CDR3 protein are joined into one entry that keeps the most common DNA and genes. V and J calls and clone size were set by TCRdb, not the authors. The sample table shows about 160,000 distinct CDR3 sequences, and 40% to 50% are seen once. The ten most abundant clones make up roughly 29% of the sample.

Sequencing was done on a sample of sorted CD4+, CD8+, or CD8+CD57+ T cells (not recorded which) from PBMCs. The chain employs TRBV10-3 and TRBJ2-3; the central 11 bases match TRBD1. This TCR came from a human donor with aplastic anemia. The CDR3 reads CAISGDRGVTDTQYF. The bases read TGTGCCATCAGTGGGGACAGGGGGGTCACAGATACGCAGTATTTT.